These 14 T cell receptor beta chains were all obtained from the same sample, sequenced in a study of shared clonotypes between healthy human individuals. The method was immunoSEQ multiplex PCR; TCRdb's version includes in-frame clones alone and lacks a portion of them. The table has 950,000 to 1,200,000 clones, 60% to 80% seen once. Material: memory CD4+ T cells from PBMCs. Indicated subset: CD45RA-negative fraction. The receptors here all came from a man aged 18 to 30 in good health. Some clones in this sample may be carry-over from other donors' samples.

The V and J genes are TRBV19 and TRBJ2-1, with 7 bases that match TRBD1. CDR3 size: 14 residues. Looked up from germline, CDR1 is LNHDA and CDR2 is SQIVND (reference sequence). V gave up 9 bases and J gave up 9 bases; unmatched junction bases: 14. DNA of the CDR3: TGTGCCAGCCGCGTAAGACAGGGCGAAGGTGAGCAGTTCTTC. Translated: CASRVRQGEGEQFF.

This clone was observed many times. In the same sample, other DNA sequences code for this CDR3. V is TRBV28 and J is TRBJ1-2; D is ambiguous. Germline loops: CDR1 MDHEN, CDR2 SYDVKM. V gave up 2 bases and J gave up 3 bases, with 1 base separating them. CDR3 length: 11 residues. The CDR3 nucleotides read TGTGCCAGCAGTTTACACTATGGCTACACCTTC. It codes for CASSLHYGYTF.

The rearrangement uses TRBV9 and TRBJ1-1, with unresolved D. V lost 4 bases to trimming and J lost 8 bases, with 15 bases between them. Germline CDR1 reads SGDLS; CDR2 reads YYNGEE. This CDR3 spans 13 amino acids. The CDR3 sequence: CASSRTPMGEAFF. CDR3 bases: TGTGCCAGCAGCCGCACTCCCATGGGGGAAGCTTTCTTT.

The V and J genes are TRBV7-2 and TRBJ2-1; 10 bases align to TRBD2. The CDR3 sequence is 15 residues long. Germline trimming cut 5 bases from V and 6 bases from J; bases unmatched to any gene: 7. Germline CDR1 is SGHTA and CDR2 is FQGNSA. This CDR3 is CASSASSGSSNEQFF. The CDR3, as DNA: TGTGCCAGCAGCGCCTCTAGCGGGAGCTCCAATGAGCAGTTCTTC.

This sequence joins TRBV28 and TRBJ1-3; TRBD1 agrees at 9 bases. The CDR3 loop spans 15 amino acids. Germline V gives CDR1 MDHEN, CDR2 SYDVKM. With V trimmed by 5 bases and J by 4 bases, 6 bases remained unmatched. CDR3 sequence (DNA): TGTGCCAGCAGTCTACAGGGGGCGCCGGGAAACACCATATATTTT. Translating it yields CASSLQGAPGNTIYF.

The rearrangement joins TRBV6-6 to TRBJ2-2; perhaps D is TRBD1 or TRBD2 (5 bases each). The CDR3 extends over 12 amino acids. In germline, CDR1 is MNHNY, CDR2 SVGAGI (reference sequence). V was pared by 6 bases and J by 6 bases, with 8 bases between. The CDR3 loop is CASRTGPGELFF. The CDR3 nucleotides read TGTGCCAGCAGAACGGGGCCCGGGGAGCTGTTTTTT.

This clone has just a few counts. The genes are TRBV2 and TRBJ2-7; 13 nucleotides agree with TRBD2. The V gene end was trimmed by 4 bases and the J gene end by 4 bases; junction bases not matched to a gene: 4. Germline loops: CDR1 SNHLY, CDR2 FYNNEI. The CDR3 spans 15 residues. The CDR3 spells CASSAGTSGTYEQYF. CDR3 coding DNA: TGTGCCAGCAGTGCCGGGACTAGCGGGACTTACGAGCAGTACTTC.

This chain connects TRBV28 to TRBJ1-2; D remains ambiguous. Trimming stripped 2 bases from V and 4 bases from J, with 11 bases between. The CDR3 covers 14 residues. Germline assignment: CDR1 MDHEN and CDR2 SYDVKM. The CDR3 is CASSLRAALYGYTF. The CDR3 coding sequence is TGTGCCAGCAGTTTACGGGCGGCCCTCTATGGCTACACCTTC.

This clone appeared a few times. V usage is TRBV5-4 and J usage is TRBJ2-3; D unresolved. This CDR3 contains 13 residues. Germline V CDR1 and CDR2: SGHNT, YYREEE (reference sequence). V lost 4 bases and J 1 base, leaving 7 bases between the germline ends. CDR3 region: CASSVDRTDTQYF. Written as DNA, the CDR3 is TGTGCCAGCAGCGTCGACCGCACAGATACGCAGTATTTT.

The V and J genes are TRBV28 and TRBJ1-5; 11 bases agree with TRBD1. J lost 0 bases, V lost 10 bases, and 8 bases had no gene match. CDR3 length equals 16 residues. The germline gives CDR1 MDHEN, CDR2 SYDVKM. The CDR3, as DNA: TGTGCCACTTGGGACAGGGGGGTTTATAGCAATCAGCCCCAGCATTTT. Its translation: CATWDRGVYSNQPQHF.

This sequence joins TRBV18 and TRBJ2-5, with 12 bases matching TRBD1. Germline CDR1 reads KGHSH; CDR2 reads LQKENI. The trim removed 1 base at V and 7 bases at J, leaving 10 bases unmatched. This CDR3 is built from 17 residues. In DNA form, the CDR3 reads TGTGCCAGCTCACCACGCGGGGGACAGGGGGCCCGAGGGACCCAGTACTTC. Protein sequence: CASSPRGGQGARGTQYF.

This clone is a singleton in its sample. Here the CDR3 DNA reads TGTGCCAGCAGCTTATTCCCCCTGGGGAAAACTGAAGCTTTCTTT. Translation gives CASSLFPLGKTEAFF. V usage is TRBV7-3 and J usage is TRBJ1-1, with unresolved D. Germline CDR1 is SGHTA and CDR2 is FQGTGA. Trimming took off 2 bases at V and 5 bases at J, with 15 bases between the two ends. This CDR3 region has 15 residues.

The CDR3 region is CASTRGLSNEKLFF. The DNA of the CDR3 is TGTGCCAGCACCAGGGGTCTATCTAATGAAAAACTGTTTTTT. The chain has TRBV2 and TRBJ1-4; the D gene is possibly TRBD1 (6 bases). Germline-derived CDR1 and CDR2 are SNHLY and FYNNEI. Trimming took off 7 bases at V and 3 bases at J, with 12 bases between the two ends. The CDR3 is made up of 14 amino acids.

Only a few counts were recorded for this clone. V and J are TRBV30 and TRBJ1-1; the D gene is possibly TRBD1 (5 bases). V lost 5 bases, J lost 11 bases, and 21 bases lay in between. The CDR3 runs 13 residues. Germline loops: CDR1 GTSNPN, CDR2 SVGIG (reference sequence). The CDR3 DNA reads TGTGCCTGGTCCTACGGGTGGGGCAGGGACGCTTTCTTT. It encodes CAWSYGWGRDAFF. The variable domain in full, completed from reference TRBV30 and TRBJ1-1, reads SQTIHQWPATLVQPVGSPLSLECTVEGTSNPNLYWYRQAAGRGLQLLFYSVGIGQISSEVPQNLSASRPQDRQFILSSKKLLLSDSGFYLCAWSYGWGRDAFFGQGTRLTVV.